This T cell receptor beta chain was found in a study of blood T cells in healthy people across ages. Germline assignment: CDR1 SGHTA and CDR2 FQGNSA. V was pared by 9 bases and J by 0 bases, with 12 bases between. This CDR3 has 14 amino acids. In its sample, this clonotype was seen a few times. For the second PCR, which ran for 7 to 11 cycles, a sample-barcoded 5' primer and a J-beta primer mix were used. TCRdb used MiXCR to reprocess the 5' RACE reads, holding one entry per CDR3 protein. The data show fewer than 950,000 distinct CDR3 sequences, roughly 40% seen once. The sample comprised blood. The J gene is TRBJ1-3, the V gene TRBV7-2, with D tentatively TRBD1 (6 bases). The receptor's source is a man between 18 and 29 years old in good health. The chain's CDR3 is CASWDTRSGNTIYF. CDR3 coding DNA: TGTGCCAGTTGGGACACCCGCTCTGGAAACACCATATATTTT.